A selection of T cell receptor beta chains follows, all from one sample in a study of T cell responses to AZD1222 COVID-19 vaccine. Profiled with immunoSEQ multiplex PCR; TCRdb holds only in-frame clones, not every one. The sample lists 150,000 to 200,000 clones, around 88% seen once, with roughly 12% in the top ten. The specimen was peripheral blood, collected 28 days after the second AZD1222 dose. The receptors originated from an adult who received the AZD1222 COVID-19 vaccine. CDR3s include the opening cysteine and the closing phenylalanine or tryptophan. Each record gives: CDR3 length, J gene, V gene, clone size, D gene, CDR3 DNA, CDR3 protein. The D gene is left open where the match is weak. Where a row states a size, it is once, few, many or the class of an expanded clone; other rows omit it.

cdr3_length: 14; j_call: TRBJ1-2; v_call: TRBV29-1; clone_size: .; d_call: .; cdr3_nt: TGCAGCGTTGAAAGACAGACGACTAACTATGGCTACACCTTC; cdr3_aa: CSVERQTTNYGYTF
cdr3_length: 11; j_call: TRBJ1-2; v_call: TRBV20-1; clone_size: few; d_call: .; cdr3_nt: TGCAGTGCTAACAGTTACTATGGCTACACCTTC; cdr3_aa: CSANSYYGYTF
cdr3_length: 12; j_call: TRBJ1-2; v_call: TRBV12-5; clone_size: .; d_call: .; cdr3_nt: TGTGCTAGTGGTCGGGACAACTATGGCTACACCTTC; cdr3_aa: CASGRDNYGYTF
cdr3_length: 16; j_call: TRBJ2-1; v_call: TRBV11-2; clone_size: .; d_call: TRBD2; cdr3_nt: TGTGCCAGCAGCTTAGAACCTAGCGGGGGGGTCAATGAGCAGTTCTTC; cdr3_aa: CASSLEPSGGVNEQFF
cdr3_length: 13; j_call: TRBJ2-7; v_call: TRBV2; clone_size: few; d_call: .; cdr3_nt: TGTGCCAGTACCCCAGGCATGTCCTACGAGCAGTACTTC; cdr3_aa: CASTPGMSYEQYF
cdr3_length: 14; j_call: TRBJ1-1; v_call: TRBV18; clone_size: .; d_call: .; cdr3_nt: TGTGCCAGCTCAAGCCGGGACGGCGACACTGAAGCTTTCTTT; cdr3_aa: CASSSRDGDTEAFF
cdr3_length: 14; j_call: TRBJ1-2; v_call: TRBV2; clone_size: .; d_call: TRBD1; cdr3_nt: TGTGCCAGCAGGGTAACAGGGGGCAACTATGGCTACACCTTC; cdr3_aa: CASRVTGGNYGYTF
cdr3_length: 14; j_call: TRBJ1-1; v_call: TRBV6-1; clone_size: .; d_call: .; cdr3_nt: TGTGCCAGCAGTGAATCCGGGGGCGAGACTGAAGCTTTCTTT; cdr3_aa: CASSESGGETEAFF
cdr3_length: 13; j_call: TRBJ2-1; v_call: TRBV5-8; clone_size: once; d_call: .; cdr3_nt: TGTGCCAGCAGCTTTTCCGGCCTAAATGAGCAGTTCTTC; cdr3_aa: CASSFSGLNEQFF
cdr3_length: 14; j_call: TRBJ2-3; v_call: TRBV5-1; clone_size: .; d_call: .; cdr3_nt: TGCGCCAGCAGCTCGAGACCTCGCACAGATACGCAGTATTTT; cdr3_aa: CASSSRPRTDTQYF
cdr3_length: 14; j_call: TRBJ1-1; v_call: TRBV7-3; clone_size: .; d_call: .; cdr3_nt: TGTGCCAGCAGCTTGACCCAGGACACTACTGAAGCTTTCTTT; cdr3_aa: CASSLTQDTTEAFF
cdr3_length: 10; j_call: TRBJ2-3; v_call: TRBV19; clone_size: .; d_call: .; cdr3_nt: TGTGCCAGTAGAGGGGATACGCAGTATTTT; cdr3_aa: CASRGDTQYF
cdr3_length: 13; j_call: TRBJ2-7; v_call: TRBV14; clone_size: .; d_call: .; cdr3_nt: TGTGCCAGCAGCCAAGTCGGCCCCTACGAGCAGTACTTC; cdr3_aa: CASSQVGPYEQYF
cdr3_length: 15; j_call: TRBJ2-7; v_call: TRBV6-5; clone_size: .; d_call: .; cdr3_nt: TGTGCCAGCAGCAAAGACCGGGACGGGTCCTACGAGCAGTACTTC; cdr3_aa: CASSKDRDGSYEQYF
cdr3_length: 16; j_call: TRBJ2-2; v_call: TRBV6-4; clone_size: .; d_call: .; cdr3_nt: TGTGCCAGCAGTCCAGGCGGCGGGGCGCACACCGGGGAGCTGTTTTTT; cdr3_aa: CASSPGGGAHTGELFF
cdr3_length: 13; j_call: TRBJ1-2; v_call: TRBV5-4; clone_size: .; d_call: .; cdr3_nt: TGTGCCAGCAGTTCTGCGGGTAACTATGGCTACACCTTC; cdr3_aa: CASSSAGNYGYTF
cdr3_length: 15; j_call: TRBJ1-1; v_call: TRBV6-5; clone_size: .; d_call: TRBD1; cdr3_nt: TGTGCCAGTAGACCGGGACAGGAAAGTGGGACTGAAGCTTTCTTT; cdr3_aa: CASRPGQESGTEAFF
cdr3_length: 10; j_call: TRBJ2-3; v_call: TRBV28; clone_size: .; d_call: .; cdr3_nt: TGTGCCAGCAGCACAGATACGCAGTATTTT; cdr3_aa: CASSTDTQYF
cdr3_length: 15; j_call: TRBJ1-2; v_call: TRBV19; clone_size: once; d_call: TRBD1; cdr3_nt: TGTGCCAGTAGCCCCTCGACAGGGAATAGCTATGGCTACACCTTC; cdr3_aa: CASSPSTGNSYGYTF
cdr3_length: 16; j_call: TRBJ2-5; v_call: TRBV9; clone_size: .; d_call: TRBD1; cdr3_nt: TGTGCCAGCAGCGTAGCTGGGGGACAGGGCCAAGAGACCCAGTACTTC; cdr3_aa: CASSVAGGQGQETQYF
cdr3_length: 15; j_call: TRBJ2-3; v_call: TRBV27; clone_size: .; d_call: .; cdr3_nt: TGTGCCAGCAGTTTATCGGGAGTTAGCACAGATACGCAGTATTTT; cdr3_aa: CASSLSGVSTDTQYF
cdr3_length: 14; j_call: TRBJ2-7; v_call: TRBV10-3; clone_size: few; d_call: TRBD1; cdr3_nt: TGTGCCATCAGTTCTAGGACAGGGGCCTACGAGCAGTACTTC; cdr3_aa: CAISSRTGAYEQYF
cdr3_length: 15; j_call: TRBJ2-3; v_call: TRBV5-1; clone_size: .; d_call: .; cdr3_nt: TGCGCCAGCAAGAGAATAGGGGGTTCCGGAGATACGCAGTATTTT; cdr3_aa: CASKRIGGSGDTQYF
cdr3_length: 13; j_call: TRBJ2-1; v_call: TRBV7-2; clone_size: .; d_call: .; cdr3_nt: TGTGCCAGCAGCGAACAGGGTAGCGATGAGCAGTTCTTC; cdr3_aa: CASSEQGSDEQFF
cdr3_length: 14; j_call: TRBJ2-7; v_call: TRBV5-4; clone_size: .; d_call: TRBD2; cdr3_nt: TGTGCCAGCAGCCCCCGCGGGGGTACCTACGAGCAGTACTTC; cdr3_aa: CASSPRGGTYEQYF
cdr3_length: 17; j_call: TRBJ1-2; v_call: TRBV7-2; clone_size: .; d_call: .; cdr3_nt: TGTGCCAGCAGCTTAGAAGGCAGCCCCATCGGGAGCTATGGCTACACCTTC; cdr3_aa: CASSLEGSPIGSYGYTF
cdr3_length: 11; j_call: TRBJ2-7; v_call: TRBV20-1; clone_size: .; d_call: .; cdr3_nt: TGCAGCGGAGGTTGGGGGTACGAGCAGTACTTC; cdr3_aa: CSGGWGYEQYF